This T cell receptor beta chain emerged from a study of shared T cell receptors in the human thymus. There are 16 residues in the CDR3. Germline values: CDR1 PRHDT, CDR2 FYEKMQ (reference sequence). Trimming left V 5 bases short and J 4 bases short, with 17 bases between. The table came from immunoSEQ multiplex PCR; TCRdb's copy has only in-frame clones and leaves some out. The repertoire includes just under 550,000 clones, 75% to 80% of them detected once, and roughly 0.013% sits in the top ten. The same sample was also used in a study of human thymus T cells. That report notes: Resections removed during corrective heart surgery provided the thymus tissue used. Related research described thymic repertoires that were highly overlapping among unrelated individuals.

Sample: thymocytes. This clonotype originated in a boy under two years old with a congenital heart defect. The chain is built from TRBV13 and TRBJ2-2; D may be TRBD1 (5 bases). The CDR3 region is CASSASRSQGTGELFF. The CDR3 DNA reads as TGTGCCAGCAGCGCTAGTAGGAGTCAGGGCACCGGGGAGCTGTTTTTT. The full variable domain, completed using reference TRBV13 and TRBJ2-2, is AAGVIQSPRHLIKEKRETATLKCYPIPRHDTVYWYQQGPGQDPQFLISFYEKMQSDKGSIPDRFSAQQFSDYHSELNMSSLELGDSALYFCASSASRSQGTGELFFGEGSRLTVL.